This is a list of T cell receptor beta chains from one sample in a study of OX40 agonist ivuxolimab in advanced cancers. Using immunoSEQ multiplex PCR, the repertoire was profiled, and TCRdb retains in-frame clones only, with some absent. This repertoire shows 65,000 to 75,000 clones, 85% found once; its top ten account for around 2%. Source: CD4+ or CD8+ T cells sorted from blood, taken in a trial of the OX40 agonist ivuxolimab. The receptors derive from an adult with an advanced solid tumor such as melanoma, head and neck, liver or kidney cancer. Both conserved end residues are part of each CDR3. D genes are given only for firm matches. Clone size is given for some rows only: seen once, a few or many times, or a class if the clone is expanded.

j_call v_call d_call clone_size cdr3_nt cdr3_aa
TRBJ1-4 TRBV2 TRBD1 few TGTGCCAGCAGTGAGAACAGGGGGCAGGCGGGTGAAAAACTGTTTTTT CASSENRGQAGEKLFF
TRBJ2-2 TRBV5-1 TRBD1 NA TGCGCCAGCAGCTTCGGGACAGGGGCCGGGGAGCTGTTTTTT CASSFGTGAGELFF
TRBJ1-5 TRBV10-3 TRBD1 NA TGTGCCACAGGGACAGACTACAATCAGCCCCAGCATTTT CATGTDYNQPQHF
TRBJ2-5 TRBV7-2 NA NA TGTGCCAGCAGCTTAGGACGACAGCAAGAGACCCAGTACTTC CASSLGRQQETQYF
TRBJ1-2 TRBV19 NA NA TGTGCCAGTAGTACAGGGAGGATTGGCTACACCTTC CASSTGRIGYTF
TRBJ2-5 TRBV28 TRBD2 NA TGTGCCCACGGGGAGGGAGCCCAGACCCAGTACTTC CAHGEGAQTQYF
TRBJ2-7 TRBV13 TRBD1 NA TGTGCCAGCAGCGCCCGAGGGGGCACCACCTACGAGCAGTACTTC CASSARGGTTYEQYF
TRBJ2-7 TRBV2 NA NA TGTGCCAGCAGTACCAGACAGGACGGCGAGCAGTACTTC CASSTRQDGEQYF
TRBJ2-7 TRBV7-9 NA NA TGTGCCAGCAGCTTCAATAGGGACTACGAGCAGTACTTC CASSFNRDYEQYF
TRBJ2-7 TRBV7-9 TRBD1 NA TGTGCCAGCACCTACGGGACAGGGAGTTACGAGCAGTACTTC CASTYGTGSYEQYF
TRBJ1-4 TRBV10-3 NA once TGTGCCTCCCAATCGGGGGGCGTAGCAGAAAAACTGTTTTTT CASQSGGVAEKLFF
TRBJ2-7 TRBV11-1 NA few TGTGCCAGCAGCTTAGCCCCGGTTAGCGCCTACGAGCAGTACTTC CASSLAPVSAYEQYF
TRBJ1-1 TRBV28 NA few TGTGCCAGCAGTTCATCTTTTGGGGGAGAGACTGAAGCTTTCTTT CASSSSFGGETEAFF
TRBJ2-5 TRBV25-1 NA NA TGTGCCAGCAGTGAACCGGGACGGGAGACCCAGTACTTC CASSEPGRETQYF
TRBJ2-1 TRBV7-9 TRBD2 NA TGTGCCAGCAGCTCTACAGCGGGGGTTGACAATGAGCAGTTCTTC CASSSTAGVDNEQFF
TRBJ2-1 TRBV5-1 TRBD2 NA TGCGCCAGCAGCTTGGTTCTAGCGGGATCTCGCAATGAGCAGTTCTTC CASSLVLAGSRNEQFF
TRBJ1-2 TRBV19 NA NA TGTGCCAGTCAGGGGTACTATGGCTACACCTTC CASQGYYGYTF
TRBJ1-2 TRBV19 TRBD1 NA TGTGCCAGTAGTATTGGGGGACAGCCGGGAGCTTATGGCTACACCTTC CASSIGGQPGAYGYTF
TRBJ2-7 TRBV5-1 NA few TGCGCCAGCAGCTTGAGGGGGACTACCACTTACGAGCAGTACTTC CASSLRGTTTYEQYF
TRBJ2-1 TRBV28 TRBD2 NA TGTGCCAGCAGTTTACCGGGACTAGCGGGAAAGGGCAATGAGCAGTTCTTC CASSLPGLAGKGNEQFF
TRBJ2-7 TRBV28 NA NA TGTGCCAGCAGTTCTACGTTTTCGAGCTCCTACGAGCAGTACTTC CASSSTFSSSYEQYF
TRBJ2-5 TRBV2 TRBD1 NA TGTGCCAGCAGCCCACAGGGGCGGGAGACCCAGTACTTC CASSPQGRETQYF
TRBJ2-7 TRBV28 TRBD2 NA TGTGCCAGCAGTCTTAGCGGGAGAGGGGGCGAGCAGTACTTC CASSLSGRGGEQYF
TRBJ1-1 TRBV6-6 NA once TGTGCCAGCAGCGCCGAGGAGGGCGCTTTCTTT CASSAEEGAFF
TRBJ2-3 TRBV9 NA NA TGTGCCAGCAGCGTAGCCGGGGACGCCTGGGCAGATACGCAGTATTTT CASSVAGDAWADTQYF
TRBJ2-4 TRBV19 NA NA TGTGCCAGTAAGGCTCCCCCCCCCAAAAACATTCAGTACTTC CASKAPPPKNIQYF
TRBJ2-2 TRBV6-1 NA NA TGTGCCAGCAGTCCAACCGTCACCGGGGAGCTGTTTTTT CASSPTVTGELFF
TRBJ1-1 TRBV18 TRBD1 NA TGTGCCAGCTCACCACCCCGGGACAGGACGAACACTGAAGCTTTCTTT CASSPPRDRTNTEAFF
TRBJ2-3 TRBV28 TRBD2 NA TGTGCCAGCAGTTCGGAGCGGGGGTACACAGATACGCAGTATTTT CASSSERGYTDTQYF
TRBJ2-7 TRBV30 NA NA TGTGCCTGGAGCCAAGCCGGGACGCAGGCGCTAGAGCAGTACTTC CAWSQAGTQALEQYF